The 19 T cell receptor beta chains below all came from one sample that was sequenced in a study of metastatic and nonmetastatic thyroid tumors. Every patient underwent thyroid surgery untreated. Through MiXCR, TCRdb re-clonotyped the PCR reads. Altogether approximately 69,000 clones are present, 14% being singletons, with the ten largest covering about 6.5%. The sequenced material came from blood. The receptors were gathered from a male donor with papillary thyroid cancer or a benign thyroid nodule (not recorded which). Some clones in this sample may be carry-over from other donors' samples.

This clone has ten or more counts. This chain uses TRBV5-5 with TRBJ1-5, with D possibly being TRBD1 (5 bases). The germline CDR1 and CDR2 sequences are SGHKS and YYEKEE (reference sequence). V was trimmed by 2 bases and J by 1 base, leaving 10 bases between them. This CDR3 is built from 15 residues. CDR3 residues: CASSFEGDSNQPQHF. The CDR3 nucleotides are TGTGCCAGCAGCTTCGAAGGGGACAGCAATCAGCCCCAGCATTTT.

This clone was detected ten times or more. J is TRBJ1-1 and V is TRBV6-1, with TRBD1 matching 8 bases. With 6 bases clipped from V and 5 bases from J, the junction kept 8 bases outside the gene matches. Germline V gives CDR1 MNHNS, CDR2 SASEGT. The CDR3 runs 14 residues. CDR3 DNA: TGTGCCAGCAGACTGACAGGGGCGAGGACTGAAGCTTTCTTT. Protein: CASRLTGARTEAFF.

A word on this clone: Because the CDR3 is missing its conserved closing phenylalanine or tryptophan, this is likely a read error. The chain recombines TRBV6-5 with TRBJ2-5; D may be TRBD2 (5 bases). The CDR3 is made up of 13 amino acids. Germline loops: CDR1 MNHEY, CDR2 SVGAGI. The CDR3 sequence is CASRLAFQENQYS. CDR3 in DNA: TGTGCCAGCAGATTAGCGTTCCAAGAGAACCAGTACTCC.

This clone was picked up many times. Given a much more abundant clone one base away, this may be a read error. V and J are TRBV6-1 and TRBJ2-7; 8 bases align to TRBD2. This CDR3 has 15 amino acids. Germline loops: CDR1 MNHNS, CDR2 SASEGT. CDR3 bases: TGTGCCGGCAGTGAACTTAGCGGGACTTCCTACGAGCAGTACGTC. This encodes CAGSELSGTSYEQYV.

This clone was observed at least ten times. The rearrangement links TRBV7-9 to TRBJ2-1; D might be TRBD2 (7 bases). The germline V gene has CDR1 SEHNR and CDR2 FQNEAQ (reference sequence). The CDR3 totals 16 residues. V shed 1 base and J shed 7 bases, with 17 bases lying between them. The CDR3 protein is CASSLGRVGGGNEQFF. The CDR3 DNA sequence: TGTGCCAGCAGCTTAGGAAGGGTGGGAGGGGGAAATGAGCAGTTCTTC.

This clone was counted ten times or more. V gene TRBV7-9 combines with J gene TRBJ2-5, with a weak D call TRBD1 (5 bases). V gave up 6 bases and J gave up 3 bases, with 14 bases separating them. CDR3 length equals 14 residues. In germline, CDR1 is SEHNR, CDR2 FQNEAQ (reference sequence). The CDR3 reads CASSSTVKEETQYF. Here the CDR3 DNA reads TGTGCCAGCAGTTCGACAGTTAAGGAAGAGACCCAGTACTTC.

As to this clone: This clone may be a read error of a much larger clone one base away. The J gene is TRBJ2-7, the V gene TRBV20-1; a possible D gene is TRBD1 (5 bases). TRBJ2-5 matches the DNA end more closely, so the J call is doubtful. Germline-derived CDR1 and CDR2 are DFQATT and SNEGSKA (reference sequence). This CDR3 has 13 residues. The chain's CDR3 is CSASRRVSETQYF. CDR3 in DNA: TGCAGTGCTAGCCGCAGGGTATCTGAGACCCAGTACTTC.

Comments on this clone: This may stem from a read error, because a much larger clone lies one nucleotide away. This specimen includes other DNA sequences encoding the same CDR3. V usage is TRBV20-1 and J usage is TRBJ1-5, with D tentatively TRBD1 (5 bases). V lost 2 bases, J lost 6 bases, and 11 bases lay in between. Germline-derived CDR1 and CDR2 are DFQATT and SNEGSKA (reference sequence). The CDR3 is 13 amino acids. The CDR3 DNA follows: TGCAGTGCTAGAAGGGGAAGTCTTCAGCCCCAGCATTTT. It is translated as CSARRGSLQPQHF.

Only a few counts were recorded for this clone. A read error may be the cause here, since a much bigger clone is one base away. The same CDR3 also results from other DNA sequences found in this sample. The chain is built from TRBV15 and TRBJ2-2; 8 bases line up with TRBD1. CDR3 length equals 13 residues. Per germline, CDR1 LNHNV and CDR2 YYDKDF (reference sequence). The CDR3 DNA sequence: TGTGCCACCAGTAAGGACAGGGCCGGGGAGCTATTTTTT. This codes for CATSKDRAGELFF.

This clone was seen many times. The CDR3 nucleotides read TGTGCCAGCAGTTTCCTCGCGGGAGGGGCCCGGGAGACCCAGTACTTC. Its protein is CASSFLAGGARETQYF. The rearrangement links TRBV27 to TRBJ2-5, with 9 nucleotides matching TRBD2. V gave up 3 bases and J gave up 5 bases; unmatched junction bases: 10. The CDR3 contains 16 residues. Germline values: CDR1 MNHEY, CDR2 SMNVEV (reference sequence).

V gene TRBV11-2 combines with J gene TRBJ2-7, with 11 nucleotides matching TRBD2. The CDR3 extends over 14 amino acids. With 5 bases clipped from V and 6 bases from J, the junction kept 6 bases outside the gene matches. Looked up from germline, CDR1 is SGHAT and CDR2 is FQNNGV. The CDR3 spells CASSPIAGGGEQYF. The CDR3 region has the DNA TGTGCCAGCAGCCCGATAGCGGGAGGGGGCGAGCAGTACTTC. The full variable domain, its missing parts supplied by reference TRBV11-2 and TRBJ2-7, is EAGVAQSPRYKIIEKRQSVAFWCNPISGHATLYWYQQILGQGPKLLIQFQNNGVVDDSQLPKDRFSAERLKGVDSTLKIQPAKLEDSAVYLCASSPIAGGGEQYFGPGTRLTVT.

The sample holds many counts of this clone. This chain links TRBV5-1 with TRBJ2-7; 9 nucleotides match TRBD1. Germline V CDR1 and CDR2: SGHRS, YFSETQ. This CDR3 is 18 amino acids long. Germline trimming cut 5 bases from V and 2 bases from J; bases unmatched to any gene: 17. The CDR3 sequence: CASSPVAPGQGITYEQYV. The CDR3 DNA reads TGCGCCAGCAGTCCCGTTGCACCGGGACAGGGTATAACCTACGAGCAGTACGTC.

This clone has more than one count but fewer than ten. A much larger clone is a single base away; this may be a read error. Other DNA sequences in this specimen translate into the identical CDR3. V gene TRBV29-1 combines with J gene TRBJ2-2; 10 bases align to TRBD2. V was pared by 7 bases and J by 6 bases, with 14 bases of the junction left unmatched. Germline V gives CDR1 SQVTM, CDR2 ANQGSEA. The CDR3 contains 16 residues. The CDR3 sequence is CSARTSGRRMAGELFF. CDR3 sequence (DNA): TGCAGCGCCCGGACTAGCGGCAGAAGAATGGCCGGGGAGCTGTTTTTT.

This clone was seen ten or more times. The chain uses TRBV30 and TRBJ2-1; D possibly uses TRBD1 or TRBD2 (5 bases each). V was cut by 0 bases and J by 9 bases, with 12 bases left in between. From germline, CDR1 is GTSNPN and CDR2 SVGIG (reference sequence). The CDR3 sequence is 13 residues long. The DNA of the CDR3 is TGTGCCTGGAGTGTCTTGGAGGACACTGAGCAGTTCTTC. This sequence encodes CAWSVLEDTEQFF.

Only one count was recorded for this clone. Other nucleotide sequences in the sample specify the same CDR3. The chain couples TRBV5-6 to TRBJ2-3; D possibly matches TRBD1 or TRBD2 (5 bases each). Trimming took off 4 bases at V and 2 bases at J, with 8 bases between the two ends. Germline V CDR1 and CDR2: SGHDT, YYEEEE. The CDR3 is 13 residues long. CDR3 bases: TGTGCCAGCAGCAGGGACCCCACAGATACGCAGTATTTT. Its translation is CASSRDPTDTQYF.

Many counts were recorded for this clone. The V and J genes are TRBV28 and TRBJ2-2, with TRBD1 matching 8 bases. CDR1 and CDR2 (germline): MDHEN, SYDVKM. Losses at the gene ends were 4 bases for V and 6 bases for J; bases not matched to a gene: 4. This CDR3 spans 14 amino acids. The chain's CDR3 is CASSSNRGAGELFF. The CDR3 nucleotides are TGTGCCAGCAGTTCGAACAGGGGGGCCGGGGAGCTGTTTTTT.

In this sample, this clone turned up a few times. CDR3 bases: TGTGCCAGCAGTTATGGACAAGGGGGGCACTACGAGCAGTACTTC. This gives the protein CASSYGQGGHYEQYF. The chain employs TRBV12-3 or TRBV12-4 and TRBJ2-7, with D perhaps being TRBD1 or TRBD2 (6 bases each). Trimming removed 4 bases from V and 3 bases from J, with 16 bases in between. The CDR3 covers 15 residues.

This chain joins TRBV24-1 and TRBJ2-3, with TRBD2 matching over 7 bases. Losses at the gene ends were 6 bases for V and 2 bases for J; bases not matched to a gene: 7. There are 15 residues in the CDR3. The germline gives CDR1 KGHDR, CDR2 SFDVKD. In DNA form, the CDR3 reads TGTGCCACCAGTCATTGGAGGGACTACACAGATACGCAGTATTTT. It encodes CATSHWRDYTDTQYF.

Ten or more counts support this clone. This sequence joins TRBV2 and TRBJ1-2, with TRBD1 as a possible D gene (6 bases). V gave up 3 bases and J gave up 4 bases, with 12 bases separating them. CDR1 is SNHLY, CDR2 FYNNEI, per germline. The length of the CDR3 is 14 residues. The CDR3: CASSDRGTSYGYTF. Here the CDR3 DNA reads TGTGCCAGCAGTGACAGGGGAACTAGCTATGGCTACACCTTC.